This T cell receptor beta chain was observed in a study of T cell repertoires in cytomegalovirus infection. Study in general: Epitope selection comprised recently identified HLA-C-restricted CMV epitopes and well-studied HLA-B-restricted CMV epitopes. Public TCR beta signature analysis indicated the presence of both CMV infection and matching HLA type.

The ends were cut back, 4 bases at V and 2 bases at J, with 12 bases in the middle. Germline CDR1 SGHVS, CDR2 FQNEAQ. The CDR3 has 14 amino acids. Study results and limitations: Dominant in the ex vivo response were TCR beta clonotypes restricted by HLA-C and specific for CMV. Cumulative public TCR beta family frequency identified carriers of CMV plus the relevant HLA.

TCRdb reprocessed the reads with MiXCR, giving one entry per CDR3 protein. Of 55,000 to 85,000 distinct CDR3 sequences in the sample, 20% to 25% were seen once. Concerning this clonotype: Antigen unknown.

This chain connects TRBV7-8 to TRBJ2-7; the D is unclear. The sequence was collected from a human donor in good health (CMV status not recorded). Some clones in this sample may be carry-over from other donors' samples. Sequencing used CD8+ T cells from cultured PBMCs, obtained from culture after CMV antigen stimulation. The CDR3 nucleotides read TGTGCCAGCAGCTCCCGGAGAGAAGCCTACGAGCAGTACTTC. Protein product: CASSSRREAYEQYF.